The entry below describes one TCR beta chain. Clones were sequenced by immunoSEQ multiplex PCR, and TCRdb holds only the in-frame ones, with some missing. The sample carries some 97,000 clones, more than 85% recorded once. The data were obtained in a study of OX40 agonist ivuxolimab in advanced cancers. V lost 1 base, J lost 4 bases, and 6 bases stayed unmatched. The CDR3 is made up of 15 amino acids. CDR1 is SEHNR, CDR2 FQNEAQ, per germline (reference sequence). The clonotype originates from an adult with an advanced solid tumor such as melanoma, head and neck, liver or kidney cancer. The sample in question was CD4+ or CD8+ T cells sorted from blood, obtained in a trial of the OX40 agonist ivuxolimab. The rearrangement joins TRBV7-9 to TRBJ2-7, with 8 bases fitting TRBD2. The CDR3 here is CASSLVRAGDYEQYF. The CDR3 nucleotides are TGTGCCAGCAGCTTAGTTCGAGCGGGAGATTACGAGCAGTACTTC.